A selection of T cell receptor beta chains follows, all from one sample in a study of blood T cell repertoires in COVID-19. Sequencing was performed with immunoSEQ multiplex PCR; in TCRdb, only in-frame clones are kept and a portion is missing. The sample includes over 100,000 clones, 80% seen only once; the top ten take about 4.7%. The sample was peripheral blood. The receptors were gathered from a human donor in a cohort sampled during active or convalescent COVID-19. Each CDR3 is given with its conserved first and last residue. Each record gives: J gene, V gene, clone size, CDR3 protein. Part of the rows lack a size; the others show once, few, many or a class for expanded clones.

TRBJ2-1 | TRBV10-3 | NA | CAIASGAPSYNEQFF
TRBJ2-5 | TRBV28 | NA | CASSSPQGAWETQYF
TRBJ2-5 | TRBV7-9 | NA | CASSPDGTSGSGTQYF
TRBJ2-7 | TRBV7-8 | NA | CASSLELAGTLPRYEQYF
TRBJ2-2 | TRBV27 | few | CASSFWASGRDSDTGELFF
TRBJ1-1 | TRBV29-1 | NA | CSAKLRDTFLNTEAFF
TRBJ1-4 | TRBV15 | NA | CATSATGEYEKLFF
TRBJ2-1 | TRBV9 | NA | CASSVTGTTYNEQFF
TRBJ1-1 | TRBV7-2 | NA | CASSLNRVNTEAFF
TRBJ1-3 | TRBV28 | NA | CASSLWRAYSGNTIYF
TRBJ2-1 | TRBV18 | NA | CASSPQGLAGALRNEQFF
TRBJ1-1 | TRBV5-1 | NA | CASGPFGGGSAFF
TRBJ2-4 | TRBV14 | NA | CATREWSAKNIQYF
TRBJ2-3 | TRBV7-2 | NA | CASSKIAGGTTGTDTQYF
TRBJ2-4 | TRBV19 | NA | CASSPDRKNIQYF
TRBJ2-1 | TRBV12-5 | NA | CASGPGLAHNEQFF
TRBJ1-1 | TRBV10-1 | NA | CASSEGLGYTEAFF
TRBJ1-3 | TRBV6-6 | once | CASSLRQTSGNTIYF
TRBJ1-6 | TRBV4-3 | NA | CASSPAWRGVNNSPLHF
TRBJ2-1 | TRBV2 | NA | CASSEALRGVSNEQFF
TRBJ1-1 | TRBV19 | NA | CASSIGLPGGAGTEAFF
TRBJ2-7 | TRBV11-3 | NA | CASSLSGQGTYEQYF
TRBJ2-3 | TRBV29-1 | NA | CSVDWGPPGGTQYF
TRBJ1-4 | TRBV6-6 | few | CASSRQLFATNEKLFF
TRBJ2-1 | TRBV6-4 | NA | CASSVGGYNEQFF
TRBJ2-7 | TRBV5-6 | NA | CASSWGRAHEQYF
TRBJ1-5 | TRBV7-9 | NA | CASSSGAGTAYQPQHF
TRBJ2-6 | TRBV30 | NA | CAWRVTVSGANVLTF
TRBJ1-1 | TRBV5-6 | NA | CASSWRTPGGGTEAFF
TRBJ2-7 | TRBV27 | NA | CASSFRRSSYEQYF
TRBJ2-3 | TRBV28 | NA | CATRDSSTDTQYF
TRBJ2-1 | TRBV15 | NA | CATSRVILGGDRGQFF
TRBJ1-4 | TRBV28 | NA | CASSLWSVNEKLFF
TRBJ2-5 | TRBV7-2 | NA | CASSLSRETQYF
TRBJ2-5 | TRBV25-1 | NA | CASSDRRGQETQYF
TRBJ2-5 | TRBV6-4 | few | CASGTLTRQETQYF
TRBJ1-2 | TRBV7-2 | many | CASSSPAGVYGYTF
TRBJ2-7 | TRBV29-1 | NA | CSVGGLLLGEQYF
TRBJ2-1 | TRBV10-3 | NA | CAISASGTSGTLAPQNEQFF
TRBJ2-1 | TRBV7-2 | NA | CASSLAGLSYNEQFF
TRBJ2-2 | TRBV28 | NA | CASSIQGRTGELFF
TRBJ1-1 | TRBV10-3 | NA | CAISADRYTEAFF
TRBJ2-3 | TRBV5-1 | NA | CASSLQAVGTDTQYF
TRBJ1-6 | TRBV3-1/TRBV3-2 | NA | CASSQGTGGGSPLHF
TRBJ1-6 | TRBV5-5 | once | CASSSQGWRSPLHF
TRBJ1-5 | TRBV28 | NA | CASIGGWYSQPQHF
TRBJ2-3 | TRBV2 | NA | CASLTEGLAGGITDTQYF